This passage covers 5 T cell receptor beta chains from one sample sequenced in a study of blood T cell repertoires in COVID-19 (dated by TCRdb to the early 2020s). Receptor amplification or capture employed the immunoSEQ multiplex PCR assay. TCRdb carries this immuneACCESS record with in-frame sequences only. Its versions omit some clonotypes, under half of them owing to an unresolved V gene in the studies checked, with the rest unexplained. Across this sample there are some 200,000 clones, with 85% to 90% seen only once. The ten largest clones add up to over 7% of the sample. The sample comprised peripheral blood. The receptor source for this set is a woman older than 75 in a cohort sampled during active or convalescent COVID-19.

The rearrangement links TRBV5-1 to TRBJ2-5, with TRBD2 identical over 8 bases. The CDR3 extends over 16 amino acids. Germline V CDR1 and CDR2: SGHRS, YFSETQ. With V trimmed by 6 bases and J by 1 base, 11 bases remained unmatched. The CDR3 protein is CASTAAGGARQETQYF. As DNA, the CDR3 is TGCGCCAGCACGGCAGCCGGGGGGGCTCGCCAAGAGACCCAGTACTTC.

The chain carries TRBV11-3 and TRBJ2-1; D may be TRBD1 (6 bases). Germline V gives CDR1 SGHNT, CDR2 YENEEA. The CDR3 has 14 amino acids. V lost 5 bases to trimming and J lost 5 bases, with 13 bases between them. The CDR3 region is CASSVGGQNNEQFF. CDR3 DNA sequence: TGTGCCAGCAGCGTAGGAGGACAGAACAATGAGCAGTTCTTC.

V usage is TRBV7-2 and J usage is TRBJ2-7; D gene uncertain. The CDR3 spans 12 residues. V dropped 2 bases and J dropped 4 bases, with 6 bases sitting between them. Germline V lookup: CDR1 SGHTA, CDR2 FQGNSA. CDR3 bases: TGTGCCAGCAGCTTATATATTTACGAGCAGTACTTC. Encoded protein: CASSLYIYEQYF.

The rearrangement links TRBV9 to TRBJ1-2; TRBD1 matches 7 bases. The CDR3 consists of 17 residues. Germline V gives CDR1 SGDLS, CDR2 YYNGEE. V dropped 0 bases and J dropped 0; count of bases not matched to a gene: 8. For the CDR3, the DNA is TGTGCCAGCAGCGTAGCCCCGCGACAGGGTTCTAACTATGGCTACACCTTC. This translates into CASSVAPRQGSNYGYTF.

CDR3 sequence (DNA): TGCGCCAGCAGGCCCTCTGACTTACACAGGGTCGATCAGCCCCAGCATTTT. Translating it yields CASRPSDLHRVDQPQHF. The chain recombines TRBV10-2 with TRBJ1-5, with D perhaps matching TRBD1 (6 bases). This CDR3 has 17 residues. The V and J ends lost 6 bases and 5 bases respectively, with 23 bases between them. Germline V lookup: CDR1 WSHSY, CDR2 SAAADI.